This T cell receptor (beta chain) emerged from a study of PD-1 blockade in classical Hodgkin lymphoma. Method: immunoSEQ multiplex PCR; TCRdb's copy keeps in-frame clones and lacks some. The sample carries some 40,000 clones, 69% recorded once. This clone was observed a handful of times. This CDR3 region has 15 residues. V dropped 4 bases and J dropped 1 base, with 13 bases sitting between them. The germline V gene has CDR1 SGHNT and CDR2 YENEEA. Brentuximab vedotin exposure varied among the patients, all of whom had relapsed after autologous stem cell transplantation. The chain couples TRBV11-3 to TRBJ1-1; D is possibly TRBD1 (5 bases). The receptor comes from a human donor with classical Hodgkin lymphoma. The sample here was peripheral blood mononuclear cells (PBMCs), taken before the second cycle of nivolumab. Here the CDR3 reads CASSWAGLPNTEAFF. The CDR3 nucleotides are TGTGCCAGCAGCTGGGCGGGACTCCCGAACACTGAAGCTTTCTTT.